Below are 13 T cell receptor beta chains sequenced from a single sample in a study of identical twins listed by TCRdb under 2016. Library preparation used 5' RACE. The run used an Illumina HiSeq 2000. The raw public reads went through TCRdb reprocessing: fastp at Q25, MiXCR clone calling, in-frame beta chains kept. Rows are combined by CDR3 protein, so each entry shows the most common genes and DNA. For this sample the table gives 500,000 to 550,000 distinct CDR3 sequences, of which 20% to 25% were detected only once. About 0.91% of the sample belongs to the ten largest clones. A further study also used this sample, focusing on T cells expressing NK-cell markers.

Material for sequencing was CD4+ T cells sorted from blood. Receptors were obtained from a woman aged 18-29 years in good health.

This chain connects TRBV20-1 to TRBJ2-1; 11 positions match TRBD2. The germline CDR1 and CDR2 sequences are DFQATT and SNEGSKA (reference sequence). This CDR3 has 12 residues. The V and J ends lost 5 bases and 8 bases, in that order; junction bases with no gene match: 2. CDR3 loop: CSAGLAGDEQFF. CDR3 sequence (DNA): TGCAGTGCTGGACTAGCGGGCGATGAGCAGTTCTTC.

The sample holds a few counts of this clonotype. CDR3 nucleotide sequence: TGTGCCTGGAATTGGGGGCGAGATTCACCCCTCCACTTT. It yields the protein CAWNWGRDSPLHF. This chain connects TRBV30 to TRBJ1-6, with D possibly TRBD1 on 6 matching bases. Germline CDR1 and CDR2: GTSNPN and SVGIG (reference sequence). The CDR3 consists of 13 residues. Deletions cut 4 bases from V and 8 bases from J, with 12 bases between. Full variable domain (missing parts from reference TRBV30 and TRBJ1-6): SQTIHQWPATLVQPVGSPLSLECTVEGTSNPNLYWYRQAAGRGLQLLFYSVGIGQISSEVPQNLSASRPQDRQFILSSKKLLLSDSGFYLCAWNWGRDSPLHFGNGTRLTVT.

This chain's CDR3 is CAWTQGQGTHEQYF. CDR3 sequence (DNA): TGTGCCTGGACTCAGGGACAGGGGACCCACGAGCAGTACTTC. J is TRBJ2-7 and V is TRBV30; 10 bases are shared with TRBD1. Germline assignment: CDR1 GTSNPN and CDR2 SVGIG (reference sequence). J lost 5 bases, V lost 4 bases, and 8 bases had no gene match. The CDR3 is 14 residues long. Full variable domain (outside the CDR3, taken from reference TRBV30 and TRBJ2-7): SQTIHQWPATLVQPVGSPLSLECTVEGTSNPNLYWYRQAAGRGLQLLFYSVGIGQISSEVPQNLSASRPQDRQFILSSKKLLLSDSGFYLCAWTQGQGTHEQYFGPGTRLTVT.

The DNA for the CDR3 is TGCAGTGCTAGAGATACCCTGCTAAGCTCTGGAAACACCATATATTTT. As protein: CSARDTLLSSGNTIYF. The rearrangement links TRBV20-1 to TRBJ1-3; D remains unclear. Trimming removed 0 bases from V and 0 bases from J, with 12 bases in between. The CDR3 runs to 16 residues. CDR1 is DFQATT, CDR2 SNEGSKA, per germline (reference sequence).

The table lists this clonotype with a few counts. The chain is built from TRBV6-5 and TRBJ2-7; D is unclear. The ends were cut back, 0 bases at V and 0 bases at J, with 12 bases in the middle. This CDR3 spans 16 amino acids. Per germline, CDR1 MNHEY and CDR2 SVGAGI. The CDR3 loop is CASSYSMGSLSYEQYF. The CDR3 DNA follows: TGTGCCAGCAGTTACTCGATGGGTTCCCTCTCCTACGAGCAGTACTTC.

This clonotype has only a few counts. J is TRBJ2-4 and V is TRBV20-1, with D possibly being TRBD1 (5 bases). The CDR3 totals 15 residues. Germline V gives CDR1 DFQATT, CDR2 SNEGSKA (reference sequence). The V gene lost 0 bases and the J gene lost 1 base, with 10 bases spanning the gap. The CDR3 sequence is CSARDRVKAKNIQYF. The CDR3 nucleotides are TGCAGTGCTAGAGACAGGGTAAAGGCCAAAAACATTCAGTACTTC.

The CDR3 region is CSARAPSGGSRYEQYF. The DNA for the CDR3 is TGCAGTGCTAGAGCTCCTAGCGGGGGGTCCCGCTACGAGCAGTACTTC. This chain links TRBV20-1 with TRBJ2-7; TRBD2 matches at 11 bases. This CDR3 comprises 16 residues. The V gene's germline CDR1 is DFQATT and CDR2 SNEGSKA (reference sequence). Germline trimming cut 1 base from V and 3 bases from J; bases unmatched to any gene: 8.

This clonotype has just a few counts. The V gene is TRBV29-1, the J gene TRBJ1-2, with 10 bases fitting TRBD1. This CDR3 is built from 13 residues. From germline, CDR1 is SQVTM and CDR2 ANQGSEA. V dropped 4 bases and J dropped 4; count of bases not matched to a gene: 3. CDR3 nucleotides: TGCAGCGTTGCGGGACAGGGGTCCTATGGCTACACCTTC. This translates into CSVAGQGSYGYTF.

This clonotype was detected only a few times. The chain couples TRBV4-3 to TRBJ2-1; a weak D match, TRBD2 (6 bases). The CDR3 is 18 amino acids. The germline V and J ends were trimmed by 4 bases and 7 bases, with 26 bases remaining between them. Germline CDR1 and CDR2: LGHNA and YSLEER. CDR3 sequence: CASSRTMVGRSGKNEQFF. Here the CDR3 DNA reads TGCGCCAGCAGCCGGACGATGGTCGGGAGATCCGGTAAGAATGAGCAGTTCTTC.

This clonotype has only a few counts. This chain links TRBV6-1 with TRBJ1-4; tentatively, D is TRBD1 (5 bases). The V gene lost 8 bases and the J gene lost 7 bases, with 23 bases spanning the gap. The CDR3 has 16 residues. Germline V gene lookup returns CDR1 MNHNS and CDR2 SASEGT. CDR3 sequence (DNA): TGTGCCAGCTCGGGCCTCACCGGGGCCGCGGGTGAAAAACTGTTTTTT. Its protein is CASSGLTGAAGEKLFF.

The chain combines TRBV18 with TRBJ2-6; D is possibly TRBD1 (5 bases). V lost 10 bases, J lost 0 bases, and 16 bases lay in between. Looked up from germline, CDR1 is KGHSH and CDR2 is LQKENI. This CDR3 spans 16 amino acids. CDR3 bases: TGTGCCACCCGCGAAGGGGTCTCCTCTGGGGCCAACGTCCTGACTTTC. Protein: CATREGVSSGANVLTF.

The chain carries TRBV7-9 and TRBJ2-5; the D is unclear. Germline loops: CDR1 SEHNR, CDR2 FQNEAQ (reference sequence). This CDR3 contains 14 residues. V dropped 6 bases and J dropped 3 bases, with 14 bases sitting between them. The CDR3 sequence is CASSRMQVKETQYF. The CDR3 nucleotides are TGTGCCAGCAGTCGAATGCAGGTCAAAGAGACCCAGTACTTC.

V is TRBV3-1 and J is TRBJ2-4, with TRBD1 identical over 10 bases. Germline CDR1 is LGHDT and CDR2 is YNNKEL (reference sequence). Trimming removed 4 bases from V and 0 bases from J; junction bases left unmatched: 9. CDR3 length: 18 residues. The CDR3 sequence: CASSPGTGDSVAKNIQYF. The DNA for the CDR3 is TGTGCCAGCAGCCCCGGGACAGGGGACTCCGTAGCCAAAAACATTCAGTACTTC.